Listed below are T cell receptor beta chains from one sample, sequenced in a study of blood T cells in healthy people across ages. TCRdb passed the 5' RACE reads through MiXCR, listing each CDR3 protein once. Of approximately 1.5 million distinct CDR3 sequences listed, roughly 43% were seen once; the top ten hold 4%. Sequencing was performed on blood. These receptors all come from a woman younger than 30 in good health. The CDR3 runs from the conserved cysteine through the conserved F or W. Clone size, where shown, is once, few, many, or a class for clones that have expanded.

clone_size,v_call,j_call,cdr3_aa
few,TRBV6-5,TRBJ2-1,CASSYSWTASSNEQFF
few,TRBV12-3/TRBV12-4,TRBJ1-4,CASSLQGSAEKLFF
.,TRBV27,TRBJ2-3,CASSSGTGGRDTQYF
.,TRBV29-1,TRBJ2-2,CSVASGLTGELFF
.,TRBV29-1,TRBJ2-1,CSAAAGGFSNEQFF
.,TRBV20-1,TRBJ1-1,CSARRPGASNTEAFF
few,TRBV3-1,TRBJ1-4,CASSQDLRDEKLFF
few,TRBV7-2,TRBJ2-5,CASSPGLLGQYF
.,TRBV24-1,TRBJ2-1,CATSDLRASGYPYNEQFF
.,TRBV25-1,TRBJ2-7,CASSERQGGHEQYF
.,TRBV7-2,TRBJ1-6,CASSQFAEGSPLHF
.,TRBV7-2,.,CASSQRRNRVGRYNEQYF
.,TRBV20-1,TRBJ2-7,CSAATSLYNERYF
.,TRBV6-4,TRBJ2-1,CASSDKGVGEQFF
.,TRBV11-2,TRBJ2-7,CASQNGDLAFNEQYF
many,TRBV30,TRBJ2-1,CAWTLGGSSYNEQFF
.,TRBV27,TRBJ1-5,CASSSLHF
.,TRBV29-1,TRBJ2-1,CSARQGAGNEQFF
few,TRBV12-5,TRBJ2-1,CASGLADNEQFF
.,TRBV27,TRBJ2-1,CASTRTGGGPTQFF
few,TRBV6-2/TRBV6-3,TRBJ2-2,CASSSTRGNTGELFF
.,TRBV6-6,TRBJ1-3,CASSYSRQGRAGNTIYF
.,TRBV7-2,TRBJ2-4,CASSFGWDTKNIQYF
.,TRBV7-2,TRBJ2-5,CASSTLGGDGTQYF
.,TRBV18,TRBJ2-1,CASSEPRGIYNEQFF
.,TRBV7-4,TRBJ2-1,CASSLIWVDYSFNEQFF
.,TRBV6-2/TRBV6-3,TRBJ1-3,CASSYGRSSSGNTIYF
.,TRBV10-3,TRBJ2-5,CAISESGQEETQYF
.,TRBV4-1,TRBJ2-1,CASSLPRGGTSYNEQFF
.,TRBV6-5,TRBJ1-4,CASSYGQLAVEKLFF
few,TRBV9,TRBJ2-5,CASSANRGQGETQYF
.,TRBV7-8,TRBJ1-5,CASSFHMSDSNQPQHF
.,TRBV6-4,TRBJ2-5,CASSVLAGALNEQYF
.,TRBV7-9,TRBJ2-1,CASSATSGRNYNEQFF
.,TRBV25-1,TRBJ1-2,CASSESRGQGRGYTF
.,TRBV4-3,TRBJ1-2,CASSQLGSRGSYGYTF
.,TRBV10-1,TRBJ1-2,CASSETVPYGYTF
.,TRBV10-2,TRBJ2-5,CASNVGQQETQYF
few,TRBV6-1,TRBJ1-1,CASSELQGAMNTEAFF
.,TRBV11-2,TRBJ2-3,CASSLAMGSTDTQYF
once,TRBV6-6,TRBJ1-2,CASSYSQGGSGYTF
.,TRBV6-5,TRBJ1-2,CASSPTTGFRGYTF
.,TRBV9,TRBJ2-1,CASSVTSGGGETQFF
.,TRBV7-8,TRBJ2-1,CASSLKVSGTDNEQFF
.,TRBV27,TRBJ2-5,CASSLVPHRQETQYF